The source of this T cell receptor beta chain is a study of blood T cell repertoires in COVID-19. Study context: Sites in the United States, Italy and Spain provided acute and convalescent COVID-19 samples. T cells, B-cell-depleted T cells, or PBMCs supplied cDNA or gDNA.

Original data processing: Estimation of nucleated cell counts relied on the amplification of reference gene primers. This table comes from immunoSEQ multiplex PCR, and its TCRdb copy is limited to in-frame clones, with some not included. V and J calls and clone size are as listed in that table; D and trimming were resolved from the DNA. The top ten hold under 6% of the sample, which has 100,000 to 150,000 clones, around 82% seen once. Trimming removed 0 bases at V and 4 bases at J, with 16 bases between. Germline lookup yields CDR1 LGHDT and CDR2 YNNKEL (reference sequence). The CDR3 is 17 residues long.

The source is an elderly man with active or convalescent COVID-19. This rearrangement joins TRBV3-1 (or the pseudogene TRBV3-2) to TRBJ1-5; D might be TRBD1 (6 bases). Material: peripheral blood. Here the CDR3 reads CASSQDAGGRGNQPQHF. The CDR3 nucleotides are TGTGCCAGCAGCCAAGATGCTGGGGGCAGGGGTAATCAGCCCCAGCATTTT.